The following is a T cell receptor (beta chain) sequence with its context. Its cognate antigen is unknown. The PCR employed 60 Vbeta primers together with 13 Jbeta primers. Clones were read by immunoSEQ multiplex PCR, and TCRdb kept only the in-frame ones, dropping some. Of 95,000 to 150,000 clones in the sample, roughly four fifths are singletons; the top ten hold 1.9%. This entry belongs to a study of cytomegalovirus exposure and HLA in healthy donors. Germline assignment: CDR1 SGDLS and CDR2 YYNGEE. The CDR3 covers 13 residues. With 0 bases removed from V and 5 bases from J, the gap between germline ends came to 5 bases. General study points: Among TCR beta chains, those listed as cytomegalovirus-associated numbered over 150.

Sample: PBMCs. The sequence was obtained from a man in his forties or fifties in good health and CMV-seronegative. The rearrangement uses TRBV9 and TRBJ1-4; D ambiguous. As DNA, the CDR3 is TGTGCCAGCAGCGTAGGGGAGAATGAAAAACTGTTTTTT. Translated: CASSVGENEKLFF. Combining the CDR3 with reference TRBV9 and TRBJ1-4 gives the whole variable domain DSGVTQTPKHLITATGQRVTLRCSPRSGDLSVYWYQQSLDQGLQFLIQYYNGEERAKGNILERFSAQQFPDLHSELNLSSLELGDSALYFCASSVGENEKLFFGSGTQLSVL.